This TCR beta chain originates from a study of follicular helper T cells after annual influenza vaccination. As concerns this clone: Its target is not known.

The method was immunoSEQ multiplex PCR; TCRdb's version includes in-frame clones alone and lacks a portion of them. Of 8,000 to 11,000 clones in the sample, less than 90% were seen once. Overall study findings and caveats: ICOS-CD38- cTfh most often held earlier Day 7 ICOS+CD38+ clones. Plasmablast frequency change correlated with clonality change in ICOS+CD38+ cTfh.

Time point specified: 2015-2016 season, 7 days after influenza vaccination. Germline V lookup: CDR1 SGHNT, CDR2 YENEEA. J lost 4 bases, V lost 4 bases, and 8 bases had no gene match. The CDR3 has 16 amino acids. The receptor was isolated from an adult who received the influenza vaccine. Here the sequenced sample was CXCR5- memory CD4+ T cells sorted from blood, taken 7 days after influenza vaccination. J is TRBJ2-4 and V is TRBV11-3; 9 bases align to TRBD1. This CDR3 reads CASSSWDRAEKNIQYF. The CDR3 bases are TGTGCCAGCAGCTCCTGGGACAGGGCCGAAAAAAACATTCAGTACTTC. The full variable domain, in which reference TRBV11-3 and TRBJ2-4 provide the parts outside the CDR3, is EAGVVQSPRYKIIEKKQPVAFWCNPISGHNTLYWYLQNLGQGPELLIRYENEEAVDDSQLPKDRFSAERLKGVDSTLKIQPAELGDSAVYLCASSSWDRAEKNIQYFGAGTRLSVL.